These 29 T cell receptor beta chains were sequenced from one sample in a study of early stage breast cancer tumors. The table came from immunoSEQ multiplex PCR; TCRdb's copy has only in-frame clones and leaves some out. This sample has under 45,000 clones, with about 78% found just once. The sequenced sample was blood. The receptors shown here come from a person aged 45 to 59 with breast cancer.

The genes are TRBV9 and TRBJ2-1, with 7 bases aligning to TRBD2. The junction had 8 bases not matched to a gene; V was cut back by 0 bases and J by 5 bases. The germline CDR1 and CDR2 sequences are SGDLS and YYNGEE. The CDR3 has 16 amino acids. CDR3 region: CASSVVGLAGDNEQFF. The CDR3 bases are TGTGCCAGCAGCGTAGTGGGGCTGGCGGGGGACAATGAGCAGTTCTTC.

The rearrangement links TRBV5-1 to TRBJ1-1; D is unresolved. CDR1 and CDR2 (germline): SGHRS, YFSETQ. V lost 0 bases and J lost 1, with 4 bases in between. This CDR3 is 13 amino acids long. The CDR3 nucleotides read TGCGCCAGCAGCTTGGACAGGAACACTGAAGCTTTCTTT. It translates to CASSLDRNTEAFF.

This clone was recorded once. The rearrangement links TRBV6-1 to TRBJ2-6, with 7 bases matching TRBD1. Germline trimming cut 6 bases from V and 0 bases from J; bases unmatched to any gene: 2. Germline-derived CDR1 and CDR2 are MNHNS and SASEGT. The CDR3 extends over 15 amino acids. The CDR3 DNA follows: TGTGCCAGCAGGGCAGGGGGCTCTGGGGCCAACGTCCTGACTTTC. Encoded protein: CASRAGGSGANVLTF.

The rearrangement uses TRBV27 and TRBJ2-5; D is unclear. From germline, CDR1 is MNHEY and CDR2 SMNVEV (reference sequence). V was trimmed by 5 bases and J by 7 bases, leaving 17 bases between them. This CDR3 spans 14 amino acids. The CDR3 DNA sequence: TGTGCCAGCAGTCCCCTCCAGGCCCCATGGACCCAGTACTTC. This sequence encodes CASSPLQAPWTQYF.

This chain uses TRBV12-5 with TRBJ1-1; a possible D gene is TRBD1 (6 bases). Germline values: CDR1 LGHNT, CDR2 FRNRAP. V was cut by 4 bases and J by 1 base, with 25 bases left in between. This CDR3 is 19 amino acids long. CDR3 nucleotides: TGTGCTAGTGGTTCCTCCTCCAGGGGCCTAACTGTTTGGAACACTGAAGCTTTCTTT. Protein sequence: CASGSSSRGLTVWNTEAFF.

This rearrangement joins TRBV5-8 to TRBJ1-2; 11 nucleotides agree with TRBD1. CDR3 size: 15 residues. The junction had 3 bases not matched to a gene; V was cut back by 0 bases and J by 5 bases. Germline CDR1 is SGHTS and CDR2 is YDEGEE. CDR3 sequence: CASSLGDRGMYGYTF. The CDR3 coding sequence is TGTGCCAGCAGCTTGGGGGACAGGGGGATGTATGGCTACACCTTC.

The V and J genes are TRBV19 and TRBJ2-3; 9 bases line up with TRBD2. Per the germline V gene, CDR1 is LNHDA and CDR2 is SQIVND (reference sequence). J was trimmed by 5 bases and V by 3 bases; bases with no gene match: 6. The CDR3 sequence is 15 residues long. The CDR3 DNA follows: TGTGCCAGTAGTATTTCGAGTAGCGGGAGAGATACGCAGTATTTT. Translating it yields CASSISSSGRDTQYF. The complete variable domain, with remaining parts taken from reference TRBV19 and TRBJ2-3, reads DGGITQSPKYLFRKEGQNVTLSCEQNLNHDAMYWYRQDPGQGLRLIYYSQIVNDFQKGDIAEGYSVSREKKESFPLTVTSAQKNPTAFYLCASSISSSGRDTQYFGPGTRLTVL.

This chain joins TRBV7-2 and TRBJ2-1, with D tentatively TRBD2 (6 bases). This CDR3 contains 16 residues. The germline V gene encodes CDR1 SGHTA and CDR2 FQGNSA. Trimming cost V 5 bases and J 5 bases, with 19 bases left between them. As DNA, the CDR3 is TGTGCCAGCAGCCCAGCCCTCAGCGCGGGGCACAATGAGCAGTTCTTC. Protein sequence: CASSPALSAGHNEQFF.

The chain combines TRBV6-1 with TRBJ1-5; 7 nucleotides match TRBD1. Losses at the gene ends were 6 bases for V and 3 bases for J; bases not matched to a gene: 2. The CDR3 has 13 amino acids. Germline CDR1 reads MNHNS; CDR2 reads SASEGT. CDR3 in DNA: TGTGCCAGCAGGGGGACAGTCAATCAGCCCCAGCATTTT. Encoded protein: CASRGTVNQPQHF.

Written as DNA, the CDR3 is TGTGCCAGCAGTAACCATCTAGCGGGTGGCAAGGAGACCCAGTACTTC. It codes for CASSNHLAGGKETQYF. This chain uses TRBV28 with TRBJ2-5; TRBD2 matches 8 bases. V trimming: 5 bases; J trimming: 5 bases; junction bases outside the gene matches: 13. In germline, CDR1 is MDHEN, CDR2 SYDVKM. The CDR3 consists of 16 residues.

The chain uses TRBV9 and TRBJ2-5; TRBD2 is a possible D gene (5 bases). The germline V gene has CDR1 SGDLS and CDR2 YYNGEE. Trimming cost V 4 bases and J 7 bases, with 14 bases left between them. The CDR3 spans 13 residues. The CDR3 is CASSRDSEGTQYF. In DNA form, the CDR3 reads TGTGCCAGCAGCAGGGATAGCGAGGGGACCCAGTACTTC.

On this clone: Other DNA sequences from this sample encode an identical CDR3 as well. V gene TRBV11-3 combines with J gene TRBJ2-7; 8 positions agree with TRBD2. With V trimmed by 3 bases and J by 0 bases, 4 bases remained unmatched. The CDR3 runs to 15 residues. Germline values: CDR1 SGHNT, CDR2 YENEEA. CDR3 protein: CASSLVREVSYEQYF. The CDR3 region has the DNA TGTGCCAGCAGCTTGGTGCGGGAGGTCTCCTACGAGCAGTACTTC.

This clone has a handful of counts. CDR3 in amino acids: CASSGTEGPQHF. The CDR3 DNA sequence: TGTGCCAGCAGTGGTACGGAGGGGCCCCAGCATTTT. V usage is TRBV2 and J usage is TRBJ1-5; no reliable D call. The V gene's germline CDR1 is SNHLY and CDR2 FYNNEI. With 4 bases removed from V and 9 bases from J, the gap between germline ends came to 10 bases. This CDR3 contains 12 residues.

This chain links TRBV5-1 with TRBJ2-5; 9 bases are a match to TRBD1. The CDR3 sequence is 16 residues long. CDR1 and CDR2 (germline): SGHRS, YFSETQ. Trimming removed 0 bases from V and 5 bases from J; junction bases left unmatched: 8. The chain's CDR3 is CASSLAMDRGGETQYF. The CDR3 nucleotides read TGCGCCAGCAGCTTGGCCATGGACAGGGGTGGGGAGACCCAGTACTTC.

This clone was observed a single time. The chain joins TRBV7-9 to TRBJ2-6, with no clear D. Trimming pared 4 bases from V and 0 bases from J, leaving 7 bases between. This CDR3 region has 15 residues. The germline gives CDR1 SEHNR, CDR2 FQNEAQ (reference sequence). The DNA for the CDR3 is TGTGCCAGCAGCTCCTCCCGCTCTGGGGCCAACGTCCTGACTTTC. It specifies CASSSSRSGANVLTF.

The sample holds many counts of this clone. V usage is TRBV18 and J usage is TRBJ2-4; 8 positions agree with TRBD1. The CDR3 has 14 residues. Looked up from germline, CDR1 is KGHSH and CDR2 is LQKENI. Losses at the gene ends were 3 bases for V and 8 bases for J; bases not matched to a gene: 6. CDR3 DNA sequence: TGTGCCAGCTCACCGGACAGGGAAGGGGACATTCAGTACTTC. Translated: CASSPDREGDIQYF.

The chain recombines TRBV4-1 with TRBJ2-6, with D tentatively TRBD2 (6 bases). Deletions cut 0 bases from V and 4 bases from J, with 13 bases between. CDR3 length: 17 residues. From germline, CDR1 is MGHRA and CDR2 YSYEKL. CDR3 sequence reads: CASSQEGGLGGANVLTF. CDR3 nucleotide sequence: TGCGCCAGCAGCCAAGAGGGAGGTCTTGGAGGGGCCAACGTCCTGACTTTC.

The chain employs TRBV19 and TRBJ2-2, with a weak D call TRBD2 (6 bases). CDR3 length: 15 amino acids. The germline V gene has CDR1 LNHDA and CDR2 SQIVND (reference sequence). V shed 5 bases and J shed 6 bases, with 16 bases lying between them. The CDR3 nucleotides read TGTGCCAGTAGTCAAGGGGCAGGAGGGGCCGGGGAGCTGTTTTTT. This gives the protein CASSQGAGGAGELFF. The variable domain in full, completed from reference TRBV19 and TRBJ2-2, reads DGGITQSPKYLFRKEGQNVTLSCEQNLNHDAMYWYRQDPGQGLRLIYYSQIVNDFQKGDIAEGYSVSREKKESFPLTVTSAQKNPTAFYLCASSQGAGGAGELFFGEGSRLTVL.

J is TRBJ2-1 and V is TRBV7-6; 9 bases match TRBD1. The CDR3 contains 16 residues. In germline, CDR1 is SGHVS, CDR2 FNYEAQ. After removal of 5 bases from V and 7 bases from J, the junction contained 12 bases not matched to a gene. The CDR3 region has the DNA TGTGCCAGCAGCCCGTACCCGGGACAGGGTGGAAATGAGCAGTTCTTC. It is translated as CASSPYPGQGGNEQFF. The full variable domain, with the rest looked up from reference TRBV7-6 and TRBJ2-1, is GAGVSQSPRYKVTKRGQDVALRCDPISGHVSLYWYRQALGQGPEFLTYFNYEAQQDKSGLPNDRFSAERPEGSISTLTIQRTEQRDSAMYRCASSPYPGQGGNEQFFGPGTRLTVL.

The genes are TRBV11-2 and TRBJ2-6; D call uncertain. The CDR3 loop spans 15 amino acids. The V gene's germline CDR1 is SGHAT and CDR2 FQNNGV. V was pared by 5 bases and J by 1 base, with 9 bases between. The CDR3, as DNA: TGTGCCAGCAGCCTAGGCAGTTCTGGGGCCAACGTCCTGACTTTC. Amino acids: CASSLGSSGANVLTF.

The chain combines TRBV28 with TRBJ1-2, with TRBD1 as a possible D gene (6 bases). The CDR3 has 15 amino acids. Trimming removed 3 bases at V and 6 bases at J, with 17 bases between. Germline V gene data show CDR1 as MDHEN and CDR2 as SYDVKM. The CDR3 region has the DNA TGTGCCAGCAGTTTCCGGCCAACAGGGTATCATGGCTACACCTTC. This translates into CASSFRPTGYHGYTF.

V usage is TRBV30 and J usage is TRBJ2-3; 9 bases map to TRBD2. The V segment lost 1 base and the J segment 0 bases; nucleotides outside the gene matches: 5. This CDR3 spans 16 amino acids. Germline CDR1 GTSNPN, CDR2 SVGIG (reference sequence). The DNA of the CDR3 is TGTGCCTGGAGTGGTAGCGGGGGAATTAGCACAGATACGCAGTATTTT. Translating gives CAWSGSGGISTDTQYF.

This chain joins TRBV30 and TRBJ1-3; 7 nucleotides agree with TRBD1. The trim removed 0 bases at V and 4 bases at J, leaving 9 bases unmatched. Germline CDR1 GTSNPN, CDR2 SVGIG (reference sequence). The CDR3 has 16 residues. This chain's CDR3 is CAWSVRQQGYGNTIYF. CDR3 DNA sequence: TGTGCCTGGAGTGTACGCCAACAGGGGTACGGAAACACCATATATTTT.

J is TRBJ2-4 and V is TRBV19; weak D call: TRBD1 (5 bases). The CDR3 contains 14 residues. The germline gives CDR1 LNHDA, CDR2 SQIVND (reference sequence). Trimming shortened V by 4 bases and J by 8 bases, and 15 bases separated the two germline ends. CDR3 nucleotide sequence: TGTGCCAGTAGTAGGGCCGGGCAGGGTGACATTCAGTACTTC. Translated, it gives CASSRAGQGDIQYF.

The gene calls are TRBV5-4 and TRBJ2-7, with TRBD2 matching 9 bases. V trimming: 4 bases; J trimming: 2 bases; junction bases outside the gene matches: 4. This CDR3 has 14 amino acids. Germline-derived CDR1 and CDR2 are SGHNT and YYREEE (reference sequence). The CDR3 region has the DNA TGTGCCAGCAGCATGACTAGCGGTCCCTACGAGCAGTACTTC. This gives the protein CASSMTSGPYEQYF.

The V and J genes are TRBV2 and TRBJ2-7; 8 bases align to TRBD1. Germline assignment: CDR1 SNHLY and CDR2 FYNNEI. The CDR3 sequence is 13 residues long. V was pared by 10 bases and J by 2 bases, with 7 bases of the junction left unmatched. CDR3 region: CATGRDRPYEQYF. The CDR3 coding sequence is TGTGCCACTGGGCGGGACAGGCCCTACGAGCAGTACTTC.

The chain employs TRBV27 and TRBJ2-1; 11 bases match TRBD2. The CDR3 loop spans 14 amino acids. From germline, CDR1 is MNHEY and CDR2 SMNVEV (reference sequence). The junction had 9 bases not matched to a gene; V was cut back by 5 bases and J by 12 bases. For the CDR3, the DNA is TGTGCCAGCAGTCCTCGACTAGCGGGGATGGGGCAGTTCTTC. Translation gives CASSPRLAGMGQFF.

The chain recombines TRBV5-1 with TRBJ1-2; D is possibly TRBD1 (5 bases). The CDR3 totals 13 residues. Germline CDR1 is SGHRS and CDR2 is YFSETQ. Trimming removed 4 bases at V and 6 bases at J, with 13 bases between. The CDR3 nucleotides are TGCGCCAGCAGCCCGGGGCGGGGTGATGGCTACACCTTC. It is translated as CASSPGRGDGYTF.

The CDR3 is CASSLGGWGAGEHYEQYF. DNA for the CDR3: TGCGCCAGCAGCTTGGGGGGTTGGGGAGCGGGAGAACACTACGAGCAGTACTTC. The J gene is TRBJ2-7, the V gene TRBV5-1, with TRBD2 matching over 8 bases. From germline, CDR1 is SGHRS and CDR2 YFSETQ. CDR3 length: 18 residues. The junction had 14 bases not matched to a gene; V was cut back by 0 bases and J by 3 bases.